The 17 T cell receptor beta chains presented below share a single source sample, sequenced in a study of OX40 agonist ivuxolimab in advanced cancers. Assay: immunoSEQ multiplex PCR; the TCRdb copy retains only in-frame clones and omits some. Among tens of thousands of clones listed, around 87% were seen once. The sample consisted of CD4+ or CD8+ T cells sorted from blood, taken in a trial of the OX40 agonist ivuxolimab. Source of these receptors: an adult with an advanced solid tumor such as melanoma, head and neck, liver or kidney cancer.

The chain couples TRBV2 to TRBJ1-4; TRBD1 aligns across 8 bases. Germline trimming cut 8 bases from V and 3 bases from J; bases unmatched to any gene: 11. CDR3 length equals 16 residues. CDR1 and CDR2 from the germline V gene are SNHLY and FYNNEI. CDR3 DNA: TGTGCCAGCGGATCGGAGACAGGGGTACCTAATGAAAAACTGTTTTTT. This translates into CASGSETGVPNEKLFF.

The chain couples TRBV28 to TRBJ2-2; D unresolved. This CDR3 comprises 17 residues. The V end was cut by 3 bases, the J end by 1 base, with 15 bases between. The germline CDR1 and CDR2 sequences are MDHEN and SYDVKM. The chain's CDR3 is CASSLSALGRNTGELFF. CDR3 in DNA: TGTGCCAGCAGTTTGTCGGCCCTAGGACGGAACACCGGGGAGCTGTTTTTT.

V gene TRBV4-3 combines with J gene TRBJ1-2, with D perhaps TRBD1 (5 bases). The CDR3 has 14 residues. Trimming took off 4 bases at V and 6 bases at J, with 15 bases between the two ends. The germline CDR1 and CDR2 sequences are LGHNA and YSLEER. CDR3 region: CASSLDRDEDGYTF. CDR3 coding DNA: TGCGCCAGCAGCCTGGACCGGGACGAAGATGGCTACACCTTC.

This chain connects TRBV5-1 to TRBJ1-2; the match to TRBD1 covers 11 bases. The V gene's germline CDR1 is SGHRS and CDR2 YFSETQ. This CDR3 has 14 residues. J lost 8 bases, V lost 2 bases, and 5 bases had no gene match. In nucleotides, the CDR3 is TGCGCCAGCAGCTTAGGACAGGGGGCGCACGGCTACACCTTC. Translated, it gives CASSLGQGAHGYTF.

Here the CDR3 reads CASSPGQGYEQYF. The DNA of the CDR3 is TGTGCCAGCAGTCCGGGACAGGGCTACGAGCAGTACTTC. The chain recombines TRBV7-8 with TRBJ2-7, with 9 bases aligning to TRBD1. After removal of 6 bases from V and 3 bases from J, the junction contained 3 bases not matched to a gene. The CDR3 extends over 13 amino acids. The germline CDR1 and CDR2 sequences are SGHVS and FQNEAQ.

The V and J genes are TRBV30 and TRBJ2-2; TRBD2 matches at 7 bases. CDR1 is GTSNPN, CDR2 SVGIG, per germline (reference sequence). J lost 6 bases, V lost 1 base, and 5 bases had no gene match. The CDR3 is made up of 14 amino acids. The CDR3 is CAWSGTSVAGELFF. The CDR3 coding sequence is TGTGCCTGGAGTGGTACTAGCGTTGCCGGGGAGCTGTTTTTT.

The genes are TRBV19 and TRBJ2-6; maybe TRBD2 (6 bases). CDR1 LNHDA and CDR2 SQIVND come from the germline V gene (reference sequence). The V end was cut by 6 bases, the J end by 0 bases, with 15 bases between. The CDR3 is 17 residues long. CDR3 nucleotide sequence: TGTGCCAGTAGCGAGTATCGGGGGTACTCTGGGGCCAACGTCCTGACTTTC. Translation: CASSEYRGYSGANVLTF.

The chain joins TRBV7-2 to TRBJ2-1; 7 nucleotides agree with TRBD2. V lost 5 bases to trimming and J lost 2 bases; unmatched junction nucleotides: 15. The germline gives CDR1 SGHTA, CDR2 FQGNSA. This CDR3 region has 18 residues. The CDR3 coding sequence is TGTGCCAGCAGCCCAGGAGCTGGGCTAGCGGAAGCCTACAATGAGCAGTTCTTC. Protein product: CASSPGAGLAEAYNEQFF.

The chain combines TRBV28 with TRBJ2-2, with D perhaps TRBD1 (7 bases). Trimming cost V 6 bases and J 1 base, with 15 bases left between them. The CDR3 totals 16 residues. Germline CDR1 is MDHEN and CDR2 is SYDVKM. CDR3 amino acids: CASRLRQGGNTGELFF. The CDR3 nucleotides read TGTGCCAGCAGACTCCGACAGGGAGGGAACACCGGGGAGCTGTTTTTT.

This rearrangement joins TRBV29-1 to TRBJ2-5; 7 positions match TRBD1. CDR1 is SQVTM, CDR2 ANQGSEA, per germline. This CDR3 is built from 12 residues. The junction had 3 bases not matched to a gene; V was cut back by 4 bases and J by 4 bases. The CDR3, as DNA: TGCAGCGTTGCCAAGGGGGCAGAGACCCAGTACTTC. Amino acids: CSVAKGAETQYF.

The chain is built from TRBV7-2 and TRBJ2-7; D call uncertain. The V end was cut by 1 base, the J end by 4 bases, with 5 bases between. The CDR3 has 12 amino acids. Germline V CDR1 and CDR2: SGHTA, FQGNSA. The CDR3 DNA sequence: TGTGCCAGCAGCTTAGAAGTATACGAGCAGTACTTC. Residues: CASSLEVYEQYF. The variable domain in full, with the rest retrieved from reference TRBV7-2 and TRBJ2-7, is GAGVSQSPSNKVTEKGKDVELRCDPISGHTALYWYRQSLGQGLEFLIYFQGNSAPDKSGLPSDRFSAERTGGSVSTLTIQRTQQEDSAVYLCASSLEVYEQYFGPGTRLTVT.

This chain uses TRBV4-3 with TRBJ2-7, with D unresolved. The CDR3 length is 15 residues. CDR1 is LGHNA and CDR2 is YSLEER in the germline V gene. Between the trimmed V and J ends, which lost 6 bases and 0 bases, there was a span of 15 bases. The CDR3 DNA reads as TGCGCCAGCAGTCGAGACATTTCCTTCTCCTACGAGCAGTACTTC. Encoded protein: CASSRDISFSYEQYF.

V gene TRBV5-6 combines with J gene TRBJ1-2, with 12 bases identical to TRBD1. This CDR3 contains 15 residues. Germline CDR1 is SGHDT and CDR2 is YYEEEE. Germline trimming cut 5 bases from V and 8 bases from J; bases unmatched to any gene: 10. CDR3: CASRGEGQGASGYTF. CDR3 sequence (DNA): TGTGCCAGCAGAGGGGAGGGACAGGGGGCTAGCGGCTACACCTTC.

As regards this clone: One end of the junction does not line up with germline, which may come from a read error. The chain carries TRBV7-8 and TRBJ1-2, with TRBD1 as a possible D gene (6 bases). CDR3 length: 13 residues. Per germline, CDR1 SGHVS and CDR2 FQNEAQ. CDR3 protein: CASTLGGLLGYTF. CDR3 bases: TGTGCCAGCACCTTAGGGGGATTGCTTGGCTACACCTTC.

The CDR3 loop reads CASRGQSNTGELFF. Written as DNA, the CDR3 is TGTGCCAGCAGGGGACAGTCAAACACCGGGGAGCTGTTTTTT. The chain links TRBV6-5 to TRBJ2-2; TRBD1 matches 7 bases. This CDR3 is 14 amino acids long. Trimming took 6 bases from V and 2 from J; bases not matched to a gene: 3. Germline V lookup: CDR1 MNHEY, CDR2 SVGAGI.

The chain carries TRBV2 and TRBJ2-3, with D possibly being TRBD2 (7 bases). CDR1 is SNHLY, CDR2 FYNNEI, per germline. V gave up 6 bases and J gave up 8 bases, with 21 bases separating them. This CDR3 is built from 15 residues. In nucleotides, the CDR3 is TGTGCCAGCAGCCCCCGGGGGGCGGGAGACGGTACGCAGTATTTT. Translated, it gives CASSPRGAGDGTQYF.

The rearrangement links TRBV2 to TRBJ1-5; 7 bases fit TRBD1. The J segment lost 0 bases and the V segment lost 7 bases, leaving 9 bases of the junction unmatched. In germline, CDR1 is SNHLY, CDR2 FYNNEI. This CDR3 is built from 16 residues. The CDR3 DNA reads TGTGCCAGCAATCCTGAAGGGGGCTATAGCAATCAGCCCCAGCATTTT. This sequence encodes CASNPEGGYSNQPQHF.